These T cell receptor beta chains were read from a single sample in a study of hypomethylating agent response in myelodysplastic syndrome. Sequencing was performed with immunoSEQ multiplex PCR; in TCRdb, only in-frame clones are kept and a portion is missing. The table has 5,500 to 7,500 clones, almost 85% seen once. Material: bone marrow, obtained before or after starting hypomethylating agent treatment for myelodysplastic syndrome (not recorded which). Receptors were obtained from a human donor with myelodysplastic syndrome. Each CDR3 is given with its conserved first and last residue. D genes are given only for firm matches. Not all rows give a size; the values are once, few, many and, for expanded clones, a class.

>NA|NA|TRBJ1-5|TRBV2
CASSETGVQPQHF
TGTGCCAGCAGTGAGACGGGGGTCCAGCCCCAGCATTTT
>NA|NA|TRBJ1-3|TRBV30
CAWSVRQGLGNTIYF
TGTGCCTGGAGTGTACGGCAGGGTTTGGGAAACACCATATATTTT
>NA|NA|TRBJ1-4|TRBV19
CASSILKTEKLFF
TGTGCCAGTAGTATTTTAAAGACCGAAAAACTGTTTTTT
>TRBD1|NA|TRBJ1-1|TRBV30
CAWGTGSPEAFF
TGTGCCTGGGGGACAGGGAGTCCTGAAGCTTTCTTT
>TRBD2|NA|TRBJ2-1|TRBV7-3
CASSLGLAGGYNEQFF
TGTGCCAGCAGCTTAGGACTAGCGGGGGGCTACAATGAGCAGTTCTTC
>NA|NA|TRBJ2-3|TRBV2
CASSEVVGGHETDTQYF
TGTGCCAGCAGTGAAGTTGTTGGGGGACACGAGACAGATACGCAGTATTTT
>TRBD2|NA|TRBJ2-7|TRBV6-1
CASSEAGTSGYEQYF
TGTGCCAGCAGTGAAGCGGGGACTAGCGGCTACGAGCAGTACTTC
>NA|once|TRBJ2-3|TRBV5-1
CASSKSGVTDTQYF
TGCGCCAGCAGCAAGTCAGGGGTCACAGATACGCAGTATTTT
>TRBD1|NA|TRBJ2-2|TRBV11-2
CASSRGQGELFF
TGTGCCAGCAGCCGGGGACAGGGGGAGCTGTTTTTT
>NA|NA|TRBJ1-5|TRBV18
CASSPGQNNQPQHF
TGTGCCAGCTCACCCGGACAGAACAATCAGCCCCAGCATTTT
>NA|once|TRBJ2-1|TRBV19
CASSPRPRGSSYNEQFF
TGTGCCAGTTCCCCCCGTCCCCGCGGTAGCTCCTACAATGAGCAGTTCTTC
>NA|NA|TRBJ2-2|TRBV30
CALDIRNTGELFF
TGTGCCTTGGACATCCGGAACACCGGGGAGCTGTTTTTT
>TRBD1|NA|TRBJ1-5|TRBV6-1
CASSVAGGSFNQPQHF
TGTGCCAGCAGTGTTGCAGGGGGTTCCTTTAATCAGCCCCAGCATTTT
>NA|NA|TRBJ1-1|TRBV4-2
CASSSVGYTEAFF
TGTGCCAGCAGCTCCGTGGGTTACACTGAAGCTTTCTTT
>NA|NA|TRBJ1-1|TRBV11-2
CASSRTVNTEAFF
TGTGCCAGCAGCCGGACAGTAAACACTGAAGCTTTCTTT
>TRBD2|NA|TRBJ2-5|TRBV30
CAWSVFPSGGVETQYF
TGTGCCTGGAGTGTATTTCCCAGCGGGGGGGTTGAGACCCAGTACTTC
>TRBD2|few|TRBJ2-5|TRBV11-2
CASSLYPGGGETQYF
TGTGCCAGCAGCTTATATCCGGGAGGGGGAGAGACCCAGTACTTC
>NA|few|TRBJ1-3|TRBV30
CAWSHAGTNTIYF
TGTGCCTGGAGTCACGCAGGGACGAACACCATATATTTT
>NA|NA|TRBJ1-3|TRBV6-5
CASSFGNPGNTIYF
TGTGCCAGCAGTTTTGGAAATCCTGGAAACACCATATATTTT
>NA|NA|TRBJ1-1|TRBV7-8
CASSLEGSASF
TGTGCCAGCAGCTTAGAGGGTAGTGCTTCCTTT
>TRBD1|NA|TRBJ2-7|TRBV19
CASSAGQGWNEQYF
TGTGCCAGTAGTGCGGGACAGGGGTGGAACGAGCAGTACTTC
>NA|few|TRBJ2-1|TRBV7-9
CASSSPISEQFF
TGTGCCAGCAGCTCCCCCATCAGTGAGCAGTTCTTC
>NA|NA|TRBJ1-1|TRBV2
CASLGTASEAFF
TGTGCCAGCCTCGGGACGGCAAGCGAAGCTTTCTTT
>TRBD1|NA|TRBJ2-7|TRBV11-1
CASSSHGQGPQGEQYF
TGTGCCAGCAGCTCTCACGGACAGGGCCCCCAGGGGGAGCAGTACTTC
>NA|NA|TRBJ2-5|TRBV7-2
CASSLGIGETQYF
TGTGCCAGCAGCTTAGGGATTGGCGAGACCCAGTACTTC
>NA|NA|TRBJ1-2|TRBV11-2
CASISSQGYSGYTF
TGTGCCAGCATATCAAGCCAGGGGTATAGTGGCTACACCTTC
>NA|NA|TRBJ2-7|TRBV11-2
CASSLGGSVYEQYF
TGTGCCAGCAGCTTAGGGGGCTCAGTCTACGAGCAGTACTTC
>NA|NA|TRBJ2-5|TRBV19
CASSLAPGTQETQYF
TGTGCCAGTAGTTTAGCCCCCGGGACACAAGAGACCCAGTACTTC
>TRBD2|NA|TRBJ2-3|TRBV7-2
CASSFSGSGTDTQYF
TGTGCCAGCAGCTTCAGCGGGAGTGGCACAGATACGCAGTATTTT
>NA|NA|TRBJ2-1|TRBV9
CASSVRDSAYNEQFF
TGTGCCAGCAGCGTACGGGACTCCGCCTACAATGAGCAGTTCTTC
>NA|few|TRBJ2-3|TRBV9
CASKGTASTDTQYF
TGTGCCAGCAAGGGGACGGCTAGCACAGATACGCAGTATTTT